This T cell receptor (beta chain) originates from a study of T cell responses to AZD1222 COVID-19 vaccine. Whole-study results and caveats: Sampling that yielded the repertoires occurred only after the peak T cell response. Reportedly, close to half of spike-specific TCRs are directed against unmutated variant regions.

Regarding this clone: What it binds is unknown.

The data were produced by immunoSEQ multiplex PCR, yet TCRdb's version contains in-frame clones alone and is incomplete. The sample records approximately 92,000 clones, around 84% being singletons. This TCR came from an adult in good health. Here the sequenced sample was peripheral blood, taken on day 0 of AZD1222 vaccination.

The CDR3: CASRGQYGSYEQYF. CDR3 DNA sequence: TGTGCCAGCAGAGGACAGTACGGCTCCTACGAGCAGTACTTC. This chain joins TRBV28 and TRBJ2-7; the D gene is possibly TRBD1 (6 bases). The V gene lost 6 bases and the J gene lost 0 bases, with 12 bases spanning the gap. CDR1 and CDR2 from the germline V gene are MDHEN and SYDVKM. This CDR3 region has 14 residues.